A selection of T cell receptor beta chains follows, all from one sample in a study of blood T cells in healthy people across ages. TCRdb re-analysed the 5' RACE reads in MiXCR, keeping a single row per CDR3 protein. The table shows around 990,000 distinct CDR3 sequences, with roughly a quarter occurring only once. Separately, the same data were catalogued under a study of T cells of mothers and their children.

Sequenced sample: blood. The receptors shown here come from a girl aged 2 to 10 in good health. Each CDR3 is given with its conserved first and last residue. D genes are given only for firm matches. The listing skips clone size in some rows; elsewhere it reads once, few, many or a size class.

j_gene | abundance | d_gene | v_gene | CDR3aa | CDR3nt
TRBJ1-6 | - | - | TRBV2 | CASRGHFLHF | TGTGCCAGCCGTGGACATTTCCTCCACTTT
TRBJ2-1 | - | - | TRBV5-6 | CASSLNAHYNEQFF | TGTGCCAGCAGCTTGAACGCTCACTACAATGAGCAGTTCTTC
TRBJ1-2 | few | - | TRBV6-2/TRBV6-3 | CASSPSTGPYGYTF | TGTGCCAGCAGTCCCAGTACAGGGCCCTATGGCTACACCTTC
TRBJ2-3 | few | - | TRBV20-1 | CSARDQTGRMDTQYF | TGCAGTGCTAGAGATCAGACTGGAAGAATGGATACGCAGTATTTT
TRBJ2-5 | once | - | TRBV7-2 | CASSLVRAAMETQYF | TGTGCCAGCAGCTTAGTCCGCGCCGCCATGGAGACCCAGTACTTC
TRBJ1-2 | - | - | TRBV25-1 | CASLGSGSYTF | TGTGCCAGCCTAGGATCCGGGAGCTACACCTTC
TRBJ2-1 | few | TRBD2 | TRBV20-1 | CSARTRGSDDEQFF | TGCAGTGCGAGGACTAGGGGTTCGGACGACGAGCAGTTCTTC
TRBJ2-1 | - | TRBD2 | TRBV19 | CASSRSSGIPTGEQFF | TGTGCCAGTAGTCGATCTAGCGGGATTCCTACCGGCGAGCAGTTCTTC
TRBJ2-1 | - | TRBD2 | TRBV4-1 | CASSRGLADLYNEQFF | TGCGCCAGCAGCCGGGGACTAGCGGACCTCTACAATGAGCAGTTCTTC
TRBJ1-1 | - | - | TRBV7-2 | CASSSIGGVGTEAFF | TGTGCCAGCAGCTCGATTGGGGGGGTGGGCACTGAAGCTTTCTTT
TRBJ2-1 | - | - | TRBV29-1 | CSVEGGGGRWDEQFF | TGCAGCGTCGAAGGGGGTGGAGGGAGGTGGGATGAGCAGTTCTTC
TRBJ2-7 | few | - | TRBV7-9 | CASSSLAPGRTYEQYF | TGTGCCAGCAGCTCCCTCGCGCCGGGACGGACCTACGAGCAGTACTTC